The clone carrying this T cell receptor beta chain was picked up one time. The target antigen is unknown. The data originate from a study of cytomegalovirus exposure and HLA in healthy donors. Study background: Earlier work reported 117 million unique TCR beta sequences from about 200 million T cells. The study's findings and limits: HLA restriction was apparent for most CMV-associated TCR beta chains in a later analysis.

CDR1 MNHEY and CDR2 SVGAGI come from the germline V gene. This CDR3 contains 12 residues. Trimming stripped 6 bases from V and 6 bases from J, with 12 bases between. The PCR made use of 60 Vbeta and 13 Jbeta primers. Using immunoSEQ multiplex PCR, the repertoire was profiled, and TCRdb retains in-frame clones only, with some absent. The sample holds hundreds of thousands of clones, 60% to 85% seen once. The clonotype was recovered from a man aged 40-50 years in good health and CMV-seronegative. Sequencing input: PBMCs. This chain links TRBV6-5 with TRBJ2-7; D is ambiguous. In DNA, the CDR3 is TGTGCCAGCAGCCACAGCCTCAGCGAGCAGTACTTC. This codes for CASSHSLSEQYF.